A selection of T cell receptor beta chains follows, all from one sample in a study of human T cells and chemical hapten exposure. From the RACE reads, TCRdb called clonotypes with MiXCR, one entry per CDR3 protein. The table shows approximately 110,000 distinct CDR3 sequences, with 34% occurring only once. The starting material was whole blood, obtained in connection with sensitization to the hapten diphenylcyclopropenone (DPC). These receptor sequences come from a man between 40 and 49 years old with alopecia areata. Some clones in this sample may be carry-over from other donors' samples. CDR3s include the opening cysteine and the closing phenylalanine or tryptophan. A D gene is named only where the DNA matches it firmly. Clone size is not always given. Where it is, it says once, few, many or a class for expanded clones.

clone size,D gene,J gene,V gene,CDR3 protein,CDR3 DNA
.,.,TRBJ1-5,TRBV20-1,CSARDLAGDNQPQHF,TGCAGTGCTAGAGATTTAGCGGGAGACAATCAGCCCCAGCATTTT
few,TRBD2,TRBJ2-3,TRBV20-1,CSARTRSTDTQYF,TGCAGTGCTCGGACTAGAAGCACAGATACGCAGTATTTT
few,.,TRBJ1-3,TRBV6-1,CASVIGGVSGNTIYF,TGTGCCAGCGTGATCGGGGGGGTCTCTGGAAACACCATATATTTT
.,.,TRBJ2-5,TRBV9,CASSVLETLPGETQYF,TGTGCCAGCAGCGTATTGGAGACGCTACCCGGAGAGACCCAGTACTTC
few,TRBD1,TRBJ1-5,TRBV12-3/TRBV12-4,CASRLTGERQPQHF,TGTGCCAGCAGGCTGACAGGGGAACGACAGCCCCAGCATTTT
.,.,TRBJ2-1,TRBV7-3,CASSRSGGNEQFF,TGTGCCAGCAGCAGATCTGGGGGGAATGAGCAGTTCTTC
.,TRBD1,TRBJ2-2,TRBV24-1,CATSDSDRGNTGELFF,TGTGCCACCAGTGATTCGGACAGGGGGAACACCGGGGAGCTGTTTTTT
.,TRBD2,TRBJ2-3,TRBV24-1,CATSEVRLAGVPLTDTQYF,TGTGCCACCAGTGAGGTCAGGTTGGCGGGAGTCCCCCTCACAGATACGCAGTATTTT
.,.,TRBJ1-2,TRBV12-3/TRBV12-4,CASSPTVRANYGYTF,TGTGCCAGCAGTCCCACAGTAAGGGCTAACTATGGCTACACCTTC
.,.,TRBJ2-3,TRBV18,CASSPKLADTQYF,TGTGCCAGCTCGCCCAAGCTAGCGGATACGCAGTATTTT
few,.,TRBJ2-3,TRBV6-5,CASRIPERPDTQYF,TGTGCCAGCAGGATCCCGGAGCGTCCAGATACGCAGTATTTT
few,.,TRBJ2-3,TRBV5-1,CASSLGTSIFADTQYF,TGCGCCAGCAGCTTGGGCACTAGCATATTCGCAGATACGCAGTATTTT
few,.,TRBJ1-1,TRBV29-1,CSVDPKVTEAFF,TGCAGCGTTGATCCCAAGGTCACTGAAGCTTTCTTT
.,.,TRBJ1-5,TRBV7-8,CASSLSLGRNQPQHF,TGTGCCAGCAGCCTAAGTCTAGGTAGAAATCAGCCCCAGCATTTT
few,.,TRBJ2-3,TRBV6-1,CASSERGRGSTDTQYF,TGTGCCAGCAGTGAACGGGGCAGAGGAAGCACAGATACGCAGTATTTT
.,.,TRBJ1-5,TRBV10-3,CAISEGGNSNQPQHF,TGTGCCATCAGTGAGGGGGGGAATAGTAATCAGCCCCAGCATTTT
.,.,TRBJ2-3,TRBV29-1,CSVDRPGRRDTQYF,TGCAGCGTTGACAGGCCAGGGAGGAGAGATACGCAGTATTTT
.,.,TRBJ2-1,TRBV29-1,CSVTKRGSYNEQFF,TGCAGCGTTACCAAAAGGGGGTCCTACAATGAGCAGTTCTTC
.,.,TRBJ1-1,TRBV29-1,CSVEVSLGAEAFF,TGCAGCGTTGAAGTGAGTTTGGGGGCTGAAGCTTTCTTT
.,.,TRBJ2-4,TRBV4-1,CASSQVGGRRRENIQYF,TGCGCCAGCAGCCAAGTCGGGGGGCGAAGGAGGGAAAACATTCAGTACTTC
.,.,TRBJ1-3,TRBV6-6,CASVTGFSGNTIYF,TGTGCCAGCGTTACAGGATTCTCTGGAAACACCATATATTTT
few,.,TRBJ2-5,TRBV29-1,CSVEGFPGQETQYF,TGCAGCGTTGAAGGTTTCCCGGGGCAAGAGACCCAGTACTTC
.,.,TRBJ1-1,TRBV7-9,CASSFPGAKSRTEAFF,TGTGCCAGCAGCTTCCCCGGCGCTAAAAGTCGCACTGAAGCTTTCTTT
.,.,TRBJ1-1,TRBV6-2/TRBV6-3,CASSYEGVRISEAFF,TGTGCCAGCAGTTACGAAGGAGTTAGAATCTCTGAAGCTTTCTTT
many,.,TRBJ2-1,TRBV29-1,CSVGGYNEQFF,TGCAGCGTTGGGGGTTACAATGAGCAGTTCTTC
.,TRBD1,TRBJ1-5,TRBV6-2/TRBV6-3,CASSSVPTIGTGGLSNQPQHF,TGTGCCAGCAGTTCCGTCCCCACGATCGGGACAGGGGGGTTGAGCAATCAGCCCCAGCATTTT
few,.,TRBJ1-2,TRBV9,CASSVKVGYGYTF,TGTGCCAGCAGCGTAAAGGTGGGGTATGGCTACACCTTC
.,.,TRBJ2-3,TRBV7-9,CASSVTTDTQYF,TGTGCCAGCAGCGTAACCACAGATACGCAGTATTTT
few,.,TRBJ2-5,TRBV20-1,CSARFDRSKETQYF,TGCAGTGCTCGGTTCGACAGGAGTAAAGAGACCCAGTACTTC
few,.,TRBJ2-3,TRBV20-1,CSAQQGLPPDTQYF,TGCAGTGCGCAACAGGGACTACCCCCAGATACGCAGTATTTT
few,TRBD1,TRBJ2-6,TRBV27,CASTHSRDRILSGANVLTF,TGTGCCAGCACTCACTCGAGGGACAGGATCTTATCTGGGGCCAACGTCCTGACTTTC
many,TRBD2,TRBJ2-7,TRBV29-1,CSVGEGNYEQYF,TGCAGCGTTGGGGAGGGTAACTACGAGCAGTACTTC
.,TRBD2,TRBJ2-1,TRBV5-1,CASSSGTSGPYNEQFF,TGCGCCAGCAGCTCAGGGACTAGCGGGCCCTACAATGAGCAGTTCTTC
few,.,TRBJ2-7,TRBV20-1,CSARKGTYEQYF,TGCAGTGCTAGAAAGGGAACCTACGAGCAGTACTTC
.,TRBD2,TRBJ2-3,TRBV30,CAWGRTSRSDTQYF,TGTGCCTGGGGACGGACTAGCAGGAGTGATACGCAGTATTTT
.,.,TRBJ1-1,TRBV7-9,CASSPEGRGTEAFF,TGTGCCAGCAGCCCCGAGGGCAGGGGAACTGAAGCTTTCTTT
few,TRBD2,TRBJ2-3,TRBV20-1,CSAYPSGGVRTDTQYF,TGCAGTGCATACCCTAGCGGAGGGGTCCGCACAGATACGCAGTATTTT
.,TRBD2,TRBJ2-1,TRBV4-1,CASSLLAGVNYNEQFF,TGCGCCAGCAGCCTTCTAGCGGGAGTGAACTACAATGAGCAGTTCTTC
few,.,TRBJ1-1,TRBV29-1,CSVGEGGNAEAFF,TGCAGCGTTGGGGAGGGGGGGAACGCTGAAGCTTTCTTT
.,TRBD1,TRBJ1-1,TRBV4-1,CASSPRQGGTEAFF,TGCGCCAGCAGCCCTAGACAGGGTGGCACTGAAGCTTTCTTT